The following is a T cell receptor beta chain sequence with its context. Per the original methods: Amplification with reference gene primers provided the estimates of nucleated cell counts. Using immunoSEQ multiplex PCR, the repertoire was profiled, and TCRdb retains in-frame clones only, with some absent. For V, J and clone size, that table is used; D and trimming come from the DNA. This table holds 90,000 to 120,000 clones, about three quarters found once. The data were obtained in a study of blood T cell repertoires in COVID-19. Study summary: Sites across the United States, Italy and Spain contributed samples from acute and convalescent COVID-19. The analysed material was cDNA or gDNA that came from T cells, B-cell-depleted T cells, or PBMCs.

The germline V gene encodes CDR1 SGHVS and CDR2 FQNEAQ. With 5 bases removed from V and 2 bases from J, the gap between germline ends came to 31 bases. The CDR3 is 22 residues long. The specimen was peripheral blood. The rearrangement links TRBV7-8 to TRBJ1-6; D may be TRBD1 (5 bases). The clonotype was recovered from a man in his 70s with acute or convalescent COVID-19. The CDR3 coding sequence is TGTGCCAGCAGCCTACTACTCGTGAGGCAGGGCTTTTACGAAACCTATAATTCACCCCTCCACTTT. It encodes CASSLLLVRQGFYETYNSPLHF. Using reference TRBV7-8 and TRBJ1-6 for the parts outside the CDR3, the full variable domain is GAGVSQSPRYKVAKRGQDVALRCDPISGHVSLFWYQQALGQGPEFLTYFQNEAQLDKSGLPSDRFFAERPEGSVSTLKIQRTQQEDSAVYLCASSLLLVRQGFYETYNSPLHFGNGTRLTVT.